These T cell receptor beta chains were read from a single sample in a study of blood T cell repertoires in COVID-19. Libraries were prepared by immunoSEQ multiplex PCR; TCRdb keeps only in-frame clonotypes and omits some of them. The table has about 160,000 clones, more than 75% seen once. Sequenced material: peripheral blood. These receptors came from a woman in her fifties or sixties with COVID-19, enrolled during active disease. The CDR3 runs from the conserved cysteine through the conserved F or W. Fields, in order: V gene, CDR3 protein.

v_call: TRBV3-1/TRBV3-2; cdr3_aa: CASSQSLDRGLTLHF
v_call: TRBV24-1; cdr3_aa: CATSDPAQGDETQYF
v_call: TRBV19; cdr3_aa: CASKNPYRDYGYTF
v_call: TRBV21-1; cdr3_aa: CASRRQGAGYTF
v_call: TRBV27; cdr3_aa: CASSSTGITNTGELFF
v_call: TRBV4-1; cdr3_aa: CASSQSPGGYYEQYF
v_call: TRBV3-1/TRBV3-2; cdr3_aa: CASSQVASGVYEQYF
v_call: TRBV6-5; cdr3_aa: CASSRRQGGEQFF
v_call: TRBV28; cdr3_aa: CATRPGTGGLETQYF
v_call: TRBV6-5; cdr3_aa: CASSQLAPEETQYF
v_call: TRBV6-4; cdr3_aa: CASSDSGAHSGNTIYF
v_call: TRBV7-2; cdr3_aa: CASSLDRGLPNYGYTF
v_call: TRBV7-9; cdr3_aa: CASTMGQTISYEQYF
v_call: TRBV12-5; cdr3_aa: CASGGTGGVYEQYF
v_call: TRBV29-1; cdr3_aa: CSVEPLASTDTQYF
v_call: TRBV7-9; cdr3_aa: CASSEEEGTKNIQYF
v_call: TRBV27; cdr3_aa: CASSSYREGNYGYTF
v_call: TRBV2; cdr3_aa: CASRGSLNTEAFF
v_call: TRBV18; cdr3_aa: CASSRGGSAELAGDNNEQFF
v_call: TRBV3-1/TRBV3-2; cdr3_aa: CASSHKDRGSYNSPLHF
v_call: TRBV2; cdr3_aa: CASSDRVVTNYGYTF
v_call: TRBV7-9; cdr3_aa: CASSPGASPLHF
v_call: TRBV6-5; cdr3_aa: CASNLDRVNSPLHF
v_call: TRBV5-5; cdr3_aa: CASSPSGETTYEQYF
v_call: TRBV4-3; cdr3_aa: CASSRTTGDYNSPLHF
v_call: TRBV28; cdr3_aa: CASCTARNYGYTF
v_call: TRBV28; cdr3_aa: CASSSQTGYQPQHF
v_call: TRBV27; cdr3_aa: CASSLRQVSYEQYF
v_call: TRBV11-1; cdr3_aa: CASRLAGGITDTQYF
v_call: TRBV27; cdr3_aa: CASSKGDRLGSPLHF
v_call: TRBV19; cdr3_aa: CASTPGQGADSPLHF
v_call: TRBV3-1/TRBV3-2; cdr3_aa: CASSQDLKEAFNYGYTF
v_call: TRBV6-6; cdr3_aa: CASSYPGSTDTQYF
v_call: TRBV6-5; cdr3_aa: CASGLGWAGTEAFF
v_call: TRBV19; cdr3_aa: CASSIDLGVNTEAFF
v_call: TRBV6-2/TRBV6-3; cdr3_aa: CASSDHVGNRQETQYF
v_call: TRBV2; cdr3_aa: CASSAGLDTEAFF
v_call: TRBV3-1/TRBV3-2; cdr3_aa: CASSPLGGAPDTQYF
v_call: TRBV6-5; cdr3_aa: CATASGRGNEKLFF
v_call: TRBV7-3; cdr3_aa: CASSLNGYRGEQFF
v_call: TRBV6-5; cdr3_aa: CASSWTGGEQFF
v_call: TRBV6-5; cdr3_aa: CASSYGLTERAGYTF
v_call: TRBV10-3; cdr3_aa: CATRTDYEQYF
v_call: TRBV5-1; cdr3_aa: CASSLDGTSPDTQYF
v_call: TRBV3-1/TRBV3-2; cdr3_aa: CASRPYGGSSYEQYF
v_call: TRBV11-2; cdr3_aa: CASSSGQGHTEAFF
v_call: TRBV11-3; cdr3_aa: CASSVYWELFF
v_call: TRBV14; cdr3_aa: CASSSRTSGGPTQYF
v_call: TRBV29-1; cdr3_aa: CSVELTGEASTDTQYF
v_call: TRBV18; cdr3_aa: CASSPPLAGGLNEQFF
v_call: TRBV25-1; cdr3_aa: CASSPPQPGRFYGYTF
v_call: TRBV19; cdr3_aa: CASSGQDRGPSNYGYTF